The 13 T cell receptor beta chains below were found in one sample sequenced in a study of blood T cell repertoires in COVID-19. The assay was immunoSEQ multiplex PCR, and TCRdb's table has in-frame clones only and misses some. Among over 85,000 clones, roughly 81% were seen once, and the ten largest hold around 10%. The sample consisted of peripheral blood. Every receptor here comes from a man between 40 and 49 years old with active or convalescent COVID-19.

This chain joins TRBV2 and TRBJ2-3; 9 bases fit TRBD2. Germline loops: CDR1 SNHLY, CDR2 FYNNEI. Trimming removed 7 bases from V and 6 bases from J; junction bases left unmatched: 17. The CDR3 consists of 17 residues. The CDR3 loop is CASKEHGSGGFRDTQYF. The CDR3 DNA reads as TGTGCCAGCAAAGAGCATGGTAGCGGGGGATTCAGGGATACGCAGTATTTT.

The chain is built from TRBV9 and TRBJ2-5; 12 bases map to TRBD1. CDR3 length: 17 amino acids. In germline, CDR1 is SGDLS, CDR2 YYNGEE. Trimming took 2 bases from V and 5 from J; bases not matched to a gene: 10. The chain's CDR3 is CASSVGQGAPLPETQYF. The CDR3 bases are TGTGCCAGCAGCGTGGGACAGGGGGCTCCCCTCCCGGAGACCCAGTACTTC.

The CDR3, as DNA: TGCAGCGTCCAGGACGGGGCAGATACGCAGTATTTT. Translation: CSVQDGADTQYF. V is TRBV29-1 and J is TRBJ2-3; the D gene is possibly TRBD2 (5 bases). Trimming cost V 6 bases and J 4 bases, with 11 bases left between them. Germline CDR1 and CDR2: SQVTM and ANQGSEA. This CDR3 has 12 residues.

The chain joins TRBV10-2 to TRBJ2-1; 10 nucleotides align to TRBD1. V lost 7 bases to trimming and J lost 8 bases; unmatched junction nucleotides: 8. Germline CDR1 and CDR2: WSHSY and SAAADI. There are 14 residues in the CDR3. The CDR3 loop is CASNRDRGSDEQFF. As DNA, the CDR3 is TGCGCCAGCAACCGGGACAGGGGTAGCGATGAGCAGTTCTTC.

The chain links TRBV10-2 to TRBJ2-1, with 9 bases fitting TRBD1. The CDR3 has 14 amino acids. The junction had 16 bases not matched to a gene; V was cut back by 10 bases and J by 12 bases. The germline CDR1 and CDR2 sequences are WSHSY and SAAADI. In DNA form, the CDR3 reads TGCGCCACCATCGATAGGGACAGGGCCGGGGGGCAGTTCTTC. Its translation: CATIDRDRAGGQFF.

The gene calls are TRBV6-5 and TRBJ1-5; a weak D match, TRBD1 (5 bases). The V end was cut by 7 bases, the J end by 11 bases, with 15 bases between. Germline V gene data show CDR1 as MNHEY and CDR2 as SVGAGI. The CDR3 sequence is 12 residues long. CDR3 DNA sequence: TGTGCCAGCATGGCCGTTGAAGGGGCCCAGCATTTT. It encodes CASMAVEGAQHF.

V usage is TRBV5-4 and J usage is TRBJ1-6, with a tentative D call TRBD1 (5 bases). The ends were cut back, 0 bases at V and 3 bases at J, with 13 bases in the middle. CDR1 and CDR2 (germline): SGHNT, YYREEE (reference sequence). The CDR3 consists of 17 residues. The CDR3 sequence is CASSLGGVPYYNSPLHF. The DNA for the CDR3 is TGTGCCAGCAGCTTGGGGGGGGTCCCTTACTATAATTCACCCCTCCACTTT.

CDR3 nucleotide sequence: TGTGCCAGCCGAACGACAGGGACTTGGCTAGGCACTGAAGCTTTCTTT. This sequence encodes CASRTTGTWLGTEAFF. The rearrangement joins TRBV25-1 to TRBJ1-1, with 7 bases matching TRBD1. Trimming at V came to 8 bases and at J to 4 bases, leaving 16 bases not matched to a gene. Germline CDR1 MGHDK, CDR2 SYGVNS. The CDR3 has 16 amino acids.

The table lists this clone with a few counts. The chain recombines TRBV6-5 with TRBJ1-3, with a tentative D call TRBD1 (6 bases). CDR3 length: 13 amino acids. Trimming stripped 4 bases from V and 3 bases from J, with 7 bases between. Per germline, CDR1 MNHEY and CDR2 SVGAGI. The CDR3 sequence: CASSSGVGNTIYF. The CDR3 nucleotides read TGTGCCAGCAGTTCAGGGGTTGGAAACACCATATATTTT.

The chain combines TRBV9 with TRBJ2-5; 10 nucleotides match TRBD2. This CDR3 spans 13 amino acids. The trim removed 2 bases at V and 5 bases at J, leaving 0 bases unmatched. CDR1 is SGDLS and CDR2 is YYNGEE in the germline V gene. CDR3 region: CASSVGLAETQYF. The CDR3 coding sequence is TGTGCCAGCAGCGTGGGACTAGCGGAGACCCAGTACTTC.

The chain employs TRBV6-5 and TRBJ2-3, with 11 bases matching TRBD2. The CDR3 length is 15 residues. V shed 6 bases and J 9 bases; nucleotides not matched to a gene: 11. Germline lookup yields CDR1 MNHEY and CDR2 SVGAGI. The CDR3 nucleotides read TGTGCCAGCAGGACTAGCGGGGTGAACCGCGTGACGCAGTATTTT. Translated: CASRTSGVNRVTQYF.

CDR3 sequence (DNA): TGTGCCAGTAGTCGCCGGGGTTGGAGCGGCTACACCTTC. It codes for CASSRRGWSGYTF. The V and J genes are TRBV19 and TRBJ1-2; D remains unclear. V gave up 5 bases and J gave up 8 bases, with 15 bases separating them. Per germline, CDR1 LNHDA and CDR2 SQIVND (reference sequence). This CDR3 is built from 13 residues.

The CDR3 loop is CASSQVLSGETQYF. The CDR3 region has the DNA TGTGCCAGCAGCCAAGTTCTCTCGGGAGAGACCCAGTACTTC. The rearrangement joins TRBV3-1 (or the pseudogene TRBV3-2) to TRBJ2-5; D uncertain. The CDR3 has 14 amino acids. V was clipped by 1 base and J by 4 bases, with 10 bases between them. Germline V gene sequence: CDR1 LGHDT, CDR2 YNNKEL (reference sequence).